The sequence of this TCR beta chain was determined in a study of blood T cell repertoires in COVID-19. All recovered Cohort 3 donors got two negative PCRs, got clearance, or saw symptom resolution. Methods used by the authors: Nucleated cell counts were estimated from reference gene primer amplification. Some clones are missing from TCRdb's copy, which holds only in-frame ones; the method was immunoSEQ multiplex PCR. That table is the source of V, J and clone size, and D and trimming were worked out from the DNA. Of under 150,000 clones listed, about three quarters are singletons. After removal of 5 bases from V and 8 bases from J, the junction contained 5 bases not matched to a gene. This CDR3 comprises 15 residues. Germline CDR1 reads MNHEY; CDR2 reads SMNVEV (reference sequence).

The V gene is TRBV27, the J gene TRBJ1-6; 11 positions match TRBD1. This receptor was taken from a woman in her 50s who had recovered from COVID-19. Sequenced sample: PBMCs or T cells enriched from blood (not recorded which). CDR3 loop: CASSLGQGAYSPLHF. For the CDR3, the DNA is TGTGCCAGCAGTCTCGGACAGGGGGCTTATTCACCCCTCCACTTT.